This T cell receptor beta chain was captured in a study of cytomegalovirus exposure and HLA in healthy donors. Looking at the study overall: There were 350 to 400 genotyped donors. Of these, about 81% fell in the genetic ancestry cluster associated with self-reported Caucasian donors.

PCR used 60 Vbeta primers and 13 Jbeta primers. This table comes from immunoSEQ multiplex PCR, and its TCRdb copy is limited to in-frame clones, with some not included. This sample lists 50,000 to 60,000 clones; its ten largest clones have about 11%. Germline V CDR1 and CDR2: MNHNS, SASEGT. V was trimmed by 7 bases and J by 7 bases, leaving 11 bases between them. This CDR3 is built from 12 residues. The origin of this receptor is a woman in her forties or fifties in good health and CMV-seropositive. The sample consisted of PBMCs. This chain uses TRBV6-1 with TRBJ1-5; D ambiguous. CDR3 sequence: CASTSVRQPQHF. In DNA form, the CDR3 reads TGTGCCAGCACTTCAGTCCGACAGCCCCAGCATTTT.